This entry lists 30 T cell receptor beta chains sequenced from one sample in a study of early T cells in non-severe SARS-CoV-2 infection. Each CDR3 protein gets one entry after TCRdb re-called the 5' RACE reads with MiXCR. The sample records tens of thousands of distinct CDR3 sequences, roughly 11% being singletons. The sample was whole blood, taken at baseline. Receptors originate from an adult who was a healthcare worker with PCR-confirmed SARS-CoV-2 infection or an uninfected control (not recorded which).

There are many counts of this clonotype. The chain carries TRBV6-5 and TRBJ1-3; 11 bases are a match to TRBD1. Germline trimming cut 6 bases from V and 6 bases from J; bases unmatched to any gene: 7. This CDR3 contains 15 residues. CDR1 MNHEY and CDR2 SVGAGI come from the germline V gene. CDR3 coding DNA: TGTGCCAGCAGCCGGACAGGGGGCCCCGAAAACACCATATATTTT. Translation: CASSRTGGPENTIYF.

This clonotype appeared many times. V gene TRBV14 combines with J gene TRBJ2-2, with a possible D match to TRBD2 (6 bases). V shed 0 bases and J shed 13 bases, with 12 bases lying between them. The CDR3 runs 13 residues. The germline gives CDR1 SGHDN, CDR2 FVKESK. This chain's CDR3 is CASSQDMGTGLFF. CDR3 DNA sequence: TGTGCCAGCAGCCAAGATATGGGGACTGGGCTGTTTTTT.

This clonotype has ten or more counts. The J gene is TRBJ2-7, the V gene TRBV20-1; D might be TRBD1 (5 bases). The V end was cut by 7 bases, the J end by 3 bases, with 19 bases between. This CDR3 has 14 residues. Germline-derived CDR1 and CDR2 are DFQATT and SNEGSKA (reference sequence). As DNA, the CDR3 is TGCAGTGTCACTCTACTCGGCAGGGACTACGAGCAGTACTTC. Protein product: CSVTLLGRDYEQYF.

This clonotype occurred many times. This CDR3 is CASSRDWRGGSEQFF. The DNA of the CDR3 is TGTGCCAGCAGCCGAGACTGGCGGGGGGGCAGTGAGCAGTTCTTC. This chain connects TRBV27 to TRBJ2-1, with 9 bases fitting TRBD2. The CDR3 totals 15 residues. Trimming took 6 bases from V and 9 from J; bases not matched to a gene: 12. CDR1 and CDR2 (germline): MNHEY, SMNVEV (reference sequence).

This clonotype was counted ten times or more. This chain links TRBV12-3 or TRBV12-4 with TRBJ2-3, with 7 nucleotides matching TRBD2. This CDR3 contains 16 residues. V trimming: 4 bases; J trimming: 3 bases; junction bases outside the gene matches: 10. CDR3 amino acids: CASSSFMAGETDTQYF. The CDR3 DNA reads TGTGCCAGCAGTTCGTTTATGGCGGGGGAAACAGATACGCAGTATTTT.

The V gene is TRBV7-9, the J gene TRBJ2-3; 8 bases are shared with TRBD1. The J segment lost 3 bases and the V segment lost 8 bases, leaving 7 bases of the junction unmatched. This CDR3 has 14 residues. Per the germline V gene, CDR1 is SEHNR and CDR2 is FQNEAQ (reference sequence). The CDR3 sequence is CASSLGQVTDTQYF. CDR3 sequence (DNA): TGTGCCAGCTCCTTGGGACAGGTAACAGATACGCAGTATTTT.

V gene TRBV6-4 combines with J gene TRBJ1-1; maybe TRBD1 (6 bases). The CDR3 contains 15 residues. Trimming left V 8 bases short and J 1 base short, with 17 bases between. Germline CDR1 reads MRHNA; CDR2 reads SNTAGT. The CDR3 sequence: CASLKQGVGNTEAFF. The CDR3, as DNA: TGTGCCAGCCTCAAACAGGGTGTGGGGAACACTGAAGCTTTCTTT.

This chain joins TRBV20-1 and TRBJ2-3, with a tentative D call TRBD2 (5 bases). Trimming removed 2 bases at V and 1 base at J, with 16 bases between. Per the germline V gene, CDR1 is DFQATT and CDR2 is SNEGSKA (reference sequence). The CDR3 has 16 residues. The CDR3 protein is CSARIRSGYGTDTQYF. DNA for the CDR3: TGCAGTGCTAGAATTCGTTCGGGGTATGGCACAGATACGCAGTATTTT.

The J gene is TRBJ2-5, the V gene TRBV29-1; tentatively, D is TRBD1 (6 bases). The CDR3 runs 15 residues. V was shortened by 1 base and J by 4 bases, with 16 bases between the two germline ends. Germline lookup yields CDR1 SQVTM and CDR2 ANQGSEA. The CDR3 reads CSVEGGRGRLETQYF. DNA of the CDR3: TGCAGCGTTGAAGGCGGCAGGGGAAGACTAGAGACCCAGTACTTC.

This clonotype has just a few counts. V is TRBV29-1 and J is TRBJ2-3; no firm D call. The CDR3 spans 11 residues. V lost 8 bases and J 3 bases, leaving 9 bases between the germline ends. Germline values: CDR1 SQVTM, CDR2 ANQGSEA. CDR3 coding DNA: TGCAGCATACGACGGACAGATACGCAGTATTTT. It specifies CSIRRTDTQYF.

The DNA for the CDR3 is TGCGCCAGCAGCTTTCTCGGACAGGGGCGTAGGAACACTGAAGCTTTCTTT. It is translated as CASSFLGQGRRNTEAFF. The chain combines TRBV5-1 with TRBJ1-1; 9 nucleotides align to TRBD1. The CDR3 is made up of 17 amino acids. From germline, CDR1 is SGHRS and CDR2 YFSETQ. Unmatched junction bases numbered 9, after V lost 2 bases and J lost 1 base. The entire variable domain, with the rest obtained from reference TRBV5-1 and TRBJ1-1, is as follows: KAGVTQTPRYLIKTRGQQVTLSCSPISGHRSVSWYQQTPGQGLQFLFEYFSETQRNKGNFPGRFSGRQFSNSRSEMNVSTLELGDSALYLCASSFLGQGRRNTEAFFGQGTRLTVV.

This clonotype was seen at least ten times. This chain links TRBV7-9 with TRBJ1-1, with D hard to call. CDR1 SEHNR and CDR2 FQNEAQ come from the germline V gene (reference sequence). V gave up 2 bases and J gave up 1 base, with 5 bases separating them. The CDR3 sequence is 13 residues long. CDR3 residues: CASSLSSNTEAFF. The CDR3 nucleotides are TGTGCCAGCAGCTTAAGCTCGAACACTGAAGCTTTCTTT.

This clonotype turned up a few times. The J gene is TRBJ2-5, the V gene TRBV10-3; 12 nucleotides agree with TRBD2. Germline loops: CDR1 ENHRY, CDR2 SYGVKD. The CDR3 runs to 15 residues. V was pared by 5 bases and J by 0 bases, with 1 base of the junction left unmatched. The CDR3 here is CAISRTSGNQETQYF. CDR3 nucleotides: TGTGCCATCAGTAGGACTAGCGGGAACCAAGAGACCCAGTACTTC.

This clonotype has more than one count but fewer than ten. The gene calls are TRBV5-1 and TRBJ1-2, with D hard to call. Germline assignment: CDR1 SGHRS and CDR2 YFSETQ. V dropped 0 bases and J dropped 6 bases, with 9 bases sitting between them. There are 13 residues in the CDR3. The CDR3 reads CASSLERADGYTF. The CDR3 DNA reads TGCGCCAGCAGCTTGGAACGGGCAGATGGCTACACCTTC.

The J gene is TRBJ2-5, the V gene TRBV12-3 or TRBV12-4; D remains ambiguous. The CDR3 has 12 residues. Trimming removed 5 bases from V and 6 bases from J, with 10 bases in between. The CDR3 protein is CASSPGWKTQYF. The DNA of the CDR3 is TGTGCCAGCAGTCCGGGTTGGAAGACCCAGTACTTC.

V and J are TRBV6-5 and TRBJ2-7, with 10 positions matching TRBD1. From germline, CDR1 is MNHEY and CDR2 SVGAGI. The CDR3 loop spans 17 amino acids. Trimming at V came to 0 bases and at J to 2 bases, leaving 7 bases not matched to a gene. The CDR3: CASSYSRRGQGAYEQYF. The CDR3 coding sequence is TGTGCCAGCAGTTACTCACGACGTGGACAGGGGGCCTACGAGCAGTACTTC.

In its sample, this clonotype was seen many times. CDR3 protein: CASSPSGSSYNEQFF. The CDR3 region has the DNA TGCGCCAGCAGTCCTAGCGGGAGCTCCTACAATGAGCAGTTCTTC. V and J are TRBV5-1 and TRBJ2-1, with 10 bases aligning to TRBD2. The CDR3 loop spans 15 amino acids. The junction had 2 bases not matched to a gene; V was cut back by 5 bases and J by 0 bases. CDR1 is SGHRS, CDR2 YFSETQ, per germline.

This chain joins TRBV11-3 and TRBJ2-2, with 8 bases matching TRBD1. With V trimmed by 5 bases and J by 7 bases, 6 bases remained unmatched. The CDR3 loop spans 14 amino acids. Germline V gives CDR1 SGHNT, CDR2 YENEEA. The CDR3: CASSPGQGGGELFF. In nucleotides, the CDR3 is TGTGCCAGCAGCCCTGGACAGGGCGGCGGGGAGCTGTTTTTT.

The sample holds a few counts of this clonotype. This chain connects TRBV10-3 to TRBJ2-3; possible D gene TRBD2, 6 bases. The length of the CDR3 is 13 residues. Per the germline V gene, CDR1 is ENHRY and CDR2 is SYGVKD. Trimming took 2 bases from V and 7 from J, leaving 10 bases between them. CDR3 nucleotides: TGTGCCATCAGTGAGGCGGGGTTAAATACGCAGTATTTT. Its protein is CAISEAGLNTQYF.

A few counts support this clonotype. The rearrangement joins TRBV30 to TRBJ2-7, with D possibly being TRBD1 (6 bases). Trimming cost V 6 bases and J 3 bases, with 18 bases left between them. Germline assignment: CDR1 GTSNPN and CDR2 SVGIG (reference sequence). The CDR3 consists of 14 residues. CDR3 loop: CACNSGTLYYEQYF. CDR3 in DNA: TGTGCCTGTAACTCCGGGACACTATACTACGAGCAGTACTTC.

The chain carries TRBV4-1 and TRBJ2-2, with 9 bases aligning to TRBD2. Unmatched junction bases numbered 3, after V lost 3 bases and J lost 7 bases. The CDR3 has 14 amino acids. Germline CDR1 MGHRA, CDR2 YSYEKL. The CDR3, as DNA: TGCGCCAGCAGCCAGGGACTAGCCGGCGGGGAGCTGTTTTTT. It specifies CASSQGLAGGELFF.

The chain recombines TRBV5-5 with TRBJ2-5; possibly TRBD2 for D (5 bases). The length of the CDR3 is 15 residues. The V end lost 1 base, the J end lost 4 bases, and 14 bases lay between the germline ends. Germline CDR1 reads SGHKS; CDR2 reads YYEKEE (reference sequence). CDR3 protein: CASSLPGSLSETQYF. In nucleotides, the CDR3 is TGTGCCAGCAGCTTGCCTGGGAGTCTCTCAGAGACCCAGTACTTC.

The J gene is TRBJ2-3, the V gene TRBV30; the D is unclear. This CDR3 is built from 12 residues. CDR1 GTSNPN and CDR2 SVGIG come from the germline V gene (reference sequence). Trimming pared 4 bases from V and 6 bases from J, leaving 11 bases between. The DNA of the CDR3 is TGTGCCTGGAACATCGAAGGGGATACGCAGTATTTT. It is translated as CAWNIEGDTQYF.

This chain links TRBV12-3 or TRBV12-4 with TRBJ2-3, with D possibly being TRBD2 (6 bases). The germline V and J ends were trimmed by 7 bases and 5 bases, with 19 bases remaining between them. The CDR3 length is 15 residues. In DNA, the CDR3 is TGTGCCAGCAACAACGTGTACCAAGCGGGAGATACGCAGTATTTT. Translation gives CASNNVYQAGDTQYF.

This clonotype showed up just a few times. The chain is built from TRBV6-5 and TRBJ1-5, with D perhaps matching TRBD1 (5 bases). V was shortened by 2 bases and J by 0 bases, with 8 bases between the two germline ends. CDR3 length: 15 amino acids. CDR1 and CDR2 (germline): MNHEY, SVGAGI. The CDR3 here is CASSYTRDSNQPQHF. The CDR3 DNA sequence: TGTGCCAGCAGTTACACCAGGGATAGCAATCAGCCCCAGCATTTT.

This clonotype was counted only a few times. The CDR3 DNA is TGTGCCAGCAGCCCCGGGGCAAATTCACCCCTCCACTTT. Amino acid sequence: CASSPGANSPLHF. The V gene is TRBV11-3, the J gene TRBJ1-6; D is perhaps TRBD1 (5 bases). CDR3 length: 13 amino acids. Germline V gives CDR1 SGHNT, CDR2 YENEEA. Trimming removed 5 bases at V and 7 bases at J, with 9 bases between.

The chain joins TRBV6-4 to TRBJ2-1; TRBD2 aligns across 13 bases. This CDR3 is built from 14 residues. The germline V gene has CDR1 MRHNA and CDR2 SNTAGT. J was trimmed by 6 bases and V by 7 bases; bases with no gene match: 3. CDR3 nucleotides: TGTGCCAGCACCCGGACTAGCGGGAGCAATGAGCAGTTCTTC. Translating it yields CASTRTSGSNEQFF.

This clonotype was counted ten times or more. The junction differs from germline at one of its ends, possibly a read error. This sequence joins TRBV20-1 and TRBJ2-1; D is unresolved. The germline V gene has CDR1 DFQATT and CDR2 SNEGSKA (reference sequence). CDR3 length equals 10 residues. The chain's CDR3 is CSARAPRWVF. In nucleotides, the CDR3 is TGCAGTGCTAGAGCTCCGCGGTGGGTCTTC.

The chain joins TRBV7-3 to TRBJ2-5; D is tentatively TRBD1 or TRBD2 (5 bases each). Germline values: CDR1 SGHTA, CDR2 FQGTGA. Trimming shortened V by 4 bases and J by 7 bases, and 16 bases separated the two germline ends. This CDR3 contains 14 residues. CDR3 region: CASSSGRVVLTQYF. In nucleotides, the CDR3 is TGTGCCAGCAGCTCGGGACGGGTGGTTTTGACCCAGTACTTC.

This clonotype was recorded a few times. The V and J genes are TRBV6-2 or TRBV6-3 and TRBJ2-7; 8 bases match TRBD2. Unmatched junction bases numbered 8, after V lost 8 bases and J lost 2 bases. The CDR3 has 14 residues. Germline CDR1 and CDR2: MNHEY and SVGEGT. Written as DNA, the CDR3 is TGTGCCAGCTCTCCGGGACTAGAAGCCTACGAGCAGTACTTC. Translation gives CASSPGLEAYEQYF.